Presented here are 15 T cell receptor beta chains from one specimen sequenced in a study of tumor and adjacent non-tumor tissue in lung cancer. The template was RNA from unsorted bulk tissue. Three rounds of nested PCR, following a modified ARM-PCR protocol, produced the TCRbeta library. TCRdb called the multiplex PCR reads again in MiXCR, with one record for every CDR3 protein. Of roughly 67,000 distinct CDR3 sequences in the sample, just under 60% were seen once. The sequenced sample consisted of lung tumor tissue. These TCRs come from a man aged 45-65 years with non-small cell lung cancer.

This clonotype was counted ten times or more. This chain links TRBV7-9 with TRBJ1-2; TRBD1 aligns across 8 bases. Germline loops: CDR1 SEHNR, CDR2 FQNEAQ (reference sequence). This CDR3 is built from 18 residues. The V gene end was trimmed by 0 bases and the J gene end by 2 bases; junction bases not matched to a gene: 11. CDR3 in DNA: TGTGCCAGCAGCTTAGCCGGCACCGGGACAGGAACAAACTATGGCTACACCTTC. It translates to CASSLAGTGTGTNYGYTF. Full variable domain (remainder filled in from reference TRBV7-9 and TRBJ1-2): DTGVSQNPRHKITKRGQNVTFRCDPISEHNRLYWYRQTLGQGPEFLTYFQNEAQLEKSRLLSDRFSAERPKGSFSTLEIQRTEQGDSAMYLCASSLAGTGTGTNYGYTFGSGTRLTVV.

Of note for this clonotype: One base away lies a much larger clone, so this may be a sequencing read error. The chain combines TRBV5-5 with TRBJ2-2; unclear D gene. This CDR3 spans 17 amino acids. Germline V gene data show CDR1 as SGHKS and CDR2 as YYEKEE (reference sequence). V was cut by 4 bases and J by 2 bases, with 18 bases left in between. This CDR3 reads CASSRRSGQGNTGELFF. In DNA, the CDR3 is TGTGCCAGCAGCCGACGCTCTGGGCAAGGCAACACCGGGGAGCTGTTTTTT.

The rearrangement uses TRBV5-1 and TRBJ2-7, with 9 positions matching TRBD2. The V segment lost 0 bases and the J segment 0 bases; nucleotides outside the gene matches: 7. The CDR3 length is 17 residues. Germline assignment: CDR1 SGHRS and CDR2 YFSETQ. CDR3 in DNA: TGCGCCAGCAGCTTGGTACCTTTAGCGGGGGACTCCTACGAGCAGTACTTC. This gives the protein CASSLVPLAGDSYEQYF.

This clonotype was observed a few times. The gene calls are TRBV2 and TRBJ2-2; 7 nucleotides agree with TRBD1. CDR1 is SNHLY and CDR2 is FYNNEI in the germline V gene. The CDR3 length is 14 residues. The ends lost 10 bases at V and 0 bases at J; junction bases unmatched: 5. CDR3 coding DNA: TGTGCCATAATGACAGGGCCGAACACCGGGGAGCTGTTTTTT. Translation: CAIMTGPNTGELFF.

Remarks on this clonotype: The conserved closing phenylalanine or tryptophan is absent in this CDR3, likely reflecting a read error. The chain is built from TRBV12-3 or TRBV12-4 and TRBJ2-7; 8 positions match TRBD1. V lost 10 bases, J lost 3 bases, and 11 bases stayed unmatched. The CDR3 loop spans 14 amino acids. The CDR3 nucleotides are TGTGCCAACATGGAAACCGGGACAGGCTACGAGCAGTACTTA. Protein sequence: CANMETGTGYEQYL.

Turning to this clonotype: Relative to the germline gene, one junction end is altered; a read error may explain this. The V and J genes are TRBV19 and TRBJ1-5; a weak D match, TRBD1 (5 bases). The CDR3 length is 15 residues. Germline loops: CDR1 LNHDA, CDR2 SQIVND (reference sequence). CDR3 loop: CASSIMTAPNQHQHF. The CDR3 nucleotides read TGTGCCAGTAGTATAATGACAGCACCCAATCAGCACCAGCATTTT.

Concerning this clonotype itself: One end of the junction fails to match germline, which may point to a read error. The chain joins TRBV6-1 to TRBJ1-2; D may be TRBD1 (6 bases). The CDR3 spans 16 residues. CDR1 is MNHNS and CDR2 is SASEGT in the germline V gene. CDR3 coding DNA: TGTTCCAGCAGTGAAAACCTCCTGACAGGCGGGAGTGGCTACGCCTTC. It is translated as CSSSENLLTGGSGYAF.

This clonotype appeared a few times. In DNA, the CDR3 is TGTGCCAGCAGCCAGGCCGACAGGGGTTACACCGGGGAGCTGTTTTTT. It encodes CASSQADRGYTGELFF. This sequence joins TRBV28 and TRBJ2-2; 8 positions agree with TRBD1. The CDR3 spans 16 residues. V lost 6 bases and J lost 3; bases outside the gene matches: 9. Looked up from germline, CDR1 is MDHEN and CDR2 is SYDVKM.

By share, this clonotype counts as medium-sized. The chain couples TRBV5-6 to TRBJ2-7; perhaps TRBD2 as D (5 bases). Germline values: CDR1 SGHDT, CDR2 YYEEEE. Trimming took off 0 bases at V and 2 bases at J, with 6 bases between the two ends. The CDR3 loop spans 13 amino acids. The CDR3 bases are TGTGCCAGCAGCTTGGGGAGGCCCTACGAGCAGTACTTC. The encoded protein is CASSLGRPYEQYF.

On this clonotype: One end of the junction does not line up with germline, which may come from a read error. The chain has TRBV6-5 and TRBJ2-5, with D possibly being TRBD1 or TRBD2 (5 bases each). Germline CDR1 and CDR2: MNHEY and SVGAGI. CDR3 length equals 17 residues. CDR3 sequence (DNA): TGTGCCAACAGTGAGGGTCCGGGACCAGTAATGCGAAAGACCCAGTACTTC. It encodes CANSEGPGPVMRKTQYF.

V and J are TRBV12-3 or TRBV12-4 and TRBJ2-1, with 11 bases matching TRBD2. The ends lost 5 bases at V and 5 bases at J; junction bases unmatched: 2. This CDR3 is built from 14 residues. The CDR3 loop is CASSRLAGNNEQFF. CDR3 nucleotide sequence: TGTGCCAGCAGTCGACTAGCGGGAAACAATGAGCAGTTCTTC.

Note on this clonotype: A much more abundant neighbour one base away suggests this may be a read error. The V gene is TRBV28, the J gene TRBJ2-3; TRBD1 might be the D (5 bases). V shed 4 bases and J shed 4 bases, with 12 bases lying between them. Germline V gene lookup returns CDR1 MDHEN and CDR2 SYDVKM. The CDR3 contains 14 residues. The CDR3 nucleotides are TGTGCCAGCAGTTCGGACACTGCACCAGATACGCAGTATTTT. Translation gives CASSSDTAPDTQYF.

The chain links TRBV5-4 to TRBJ2-5; TRBD2 agrees at 8 bases. CDR1 and CDR2 (germline): SGHNT, YYREEE (reference sequence). The CDR3 contains 15 residues. The CDR3 region is CANSQEGLGEETQYF. CDR3 sequence (DNA): TGTGCAAACAGCCAGGAGGGACTAGGGGAAGAGACCCAGTACTTC. Full variable domain (missing parts from reference TRBV5-4 and TRBJ2-5): ETGVTQSPTHLIKTRGQQVTLRCSSQSGHNTVSWYQQALGQGPQFIFQYYREEENGRGNFPPRFSGLQFPNYSSELNVNALELDDSALYLCANSQEGLGEETQYFGPGTRLLVL.

For this clonotype: This may come from a read error, since a much larger clone is one base off. The V gene is TRBV5-1, the J gene TRBJ2-4; 8 bases map to TRBD1. With 4 bases clipped from V and 9 bases from J, the junction kept 9 bases outside the gene matches. The CDR3 length is 14 residues. Per germline, CDR1 SGHRS and CDR2 YFSETQ. The CDR3 region has the DNA TGCGCCAGCAGCCCGGACAGGGTTGGAGGCATTCAGTACTTC. Translation gives CASSPDRVGGIQYF. The full variable domain, its missing parts supplied by reference TRBV5-1 and TRBJ2-4, is KAGVTQTPRYLIKTRGQQVTLSCSPISGHRSVSWYQQTPGQGLQFLFEYFSETQRNKGNFPGRFSGRQFSNSRSEMNVSTLELGDSALYLCASSPDRVGGIQYFGAGTRLSVL.

As concerns this clonotype: Compared with germline, one end of the junction differs, possibly owing to a read error. The chain carries TRBV11-2 and TRBJ2-2; the D gene is possibly TRBD2 (5 bases). The length of the CDR3 is 15 residues. Germline V gene lookup returns CDR1 SGHAT and CDR2 FQNNGV. The CDR3 reads CASCLYRTNTGELFF. DNA of the CDR3: TGTGCCAGCTGCTTATATAGAACTAACACCGGGGAGCTATTTTTT.